This T cell receptor (beta chain) was recovered during a study of blood T cell repertoires in COVID-19. Study context: Samples representing acute and convalescent COVID-19 were sourced from the United States, Italy and Spain. The cDNA or gDNA used as material had been derived from T cells, B-cell-depleted T cells, or PBMCs.

V was pared by 3 bases and J by 2 bases, with 20 bases between. The germline V gene has CDR1 SGHNT and CDR2 YENEEA. This CDR3 is 17 amino acids long. In the source study's methods: Reference gene primer amplification in the assay estimated nucleated cell counts. The table came from immunoSEQ multiplex PCR; TCRdb's copy has only in-frame clones and leaves some out. V and J calls and clone size follow that table, whereas D and trimming were derived from the DNA. The table includes about 110,000 clones, around 83% detected once. The chain is built from TRBV11-3 and TRBJ2-7; tentatively, D is TRBD2 (6 bases). The sample comprised peripheral blood. This receptor was obtained from a woman in her seventies with acute or convalescent COVID-19. In DNA, the CDR3 is TGTGCCAGCAGCTTCCCCGCCCCGGGCTGGACTACCTACGAGCAGTACTTC. Residues: CASSFPAPGWTTYEQYF.